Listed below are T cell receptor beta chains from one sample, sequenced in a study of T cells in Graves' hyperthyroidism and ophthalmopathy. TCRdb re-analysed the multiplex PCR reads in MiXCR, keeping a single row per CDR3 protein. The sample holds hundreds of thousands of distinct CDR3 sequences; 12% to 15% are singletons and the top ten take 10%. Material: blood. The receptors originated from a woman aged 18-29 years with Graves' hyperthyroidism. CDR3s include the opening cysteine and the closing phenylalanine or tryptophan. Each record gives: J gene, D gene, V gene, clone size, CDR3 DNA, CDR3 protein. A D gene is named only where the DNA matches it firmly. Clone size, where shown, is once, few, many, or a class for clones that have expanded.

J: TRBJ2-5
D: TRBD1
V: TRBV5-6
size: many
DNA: TGTGCCAGCACCCCATATACAGGGGGAATGGAGACCCAGTACTTC
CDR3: CASTPYTGGMETQYF

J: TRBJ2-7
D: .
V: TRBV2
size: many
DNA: TGTGCCAGCATCCTCGACGGGTCCTACGAGCAGTACTTC
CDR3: CASILDGSYEQYF

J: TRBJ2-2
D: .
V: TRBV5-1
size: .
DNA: TGCGCCAGCAGCATAGAAGACACCGGGGAGCTGTTTTTT
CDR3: CASSIEDTGELFF

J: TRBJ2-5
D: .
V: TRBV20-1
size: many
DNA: TGCAGTGCTCCCCGGGGTGGCCAAGAGACCCAGTACTTC
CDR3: CSAPRGGQETQYF

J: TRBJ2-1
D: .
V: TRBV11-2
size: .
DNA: TGTGCCAGCAGCCCCCTCACTAGCCCCAATGAGCAGTTCTTC
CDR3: CASSPLTSPNEQFF

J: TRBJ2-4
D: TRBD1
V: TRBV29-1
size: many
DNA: TGCAGCGGACCGGGACAGGGGGCTGATTTTGGCAAAAACATTCAGTACTTC
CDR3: CSGPGQGADFGKNIQYF

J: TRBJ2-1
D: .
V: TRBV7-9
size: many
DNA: TGTGCCAGCAGCTTAGACGGGAGTGCTTACAATGAGCAGTTCTTC
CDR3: CASSLDGSAYNEQFF

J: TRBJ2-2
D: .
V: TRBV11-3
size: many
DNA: TGTGCCAGCAGCACCCCCGGAGGCCCGGGCACCGGGGAGCTGTTTTTT
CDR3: CASSTPGGPGTGELFF

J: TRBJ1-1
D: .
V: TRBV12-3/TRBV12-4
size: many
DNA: TGTGCCAGCACCTTGGGACTCACTGAAGCTTTCTTT
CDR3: CASTLGLTEAFF

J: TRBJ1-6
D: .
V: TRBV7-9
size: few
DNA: TGTGCCAGCAGGGTTGGAGAGGATTCACCCCTCCACTTT
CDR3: CASRVGEDSPLHF

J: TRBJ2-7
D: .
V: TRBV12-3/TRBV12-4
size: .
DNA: TGTGCCAGCAGTTTAATGGGGGGCAAGGGCTACGAGCAGTACTTC
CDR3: CASSLMGGKGYEQYF

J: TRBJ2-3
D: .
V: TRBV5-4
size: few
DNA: TGTGCCAGCAGCTGGGGGCAGGGCTCAGATACGCAGTATTTT
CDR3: CASSWGQGSDTQYF

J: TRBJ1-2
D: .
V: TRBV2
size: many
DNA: TGTGCCAGCAGGAGAACAGTAAACTATGGCTACACCTTC
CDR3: CASRRTVNYGYTF

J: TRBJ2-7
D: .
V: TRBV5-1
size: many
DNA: TGCGCCAGCAGCATGGGGAGCTCCTACGAGCAGTACTTC
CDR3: CASSMGSSYEQYF

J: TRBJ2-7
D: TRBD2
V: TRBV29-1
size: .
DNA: TGCAGCGTTGCGACTAGCGGGAGGTACAATGAGCAGTACTTC
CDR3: CSVATSGRYNEQYF

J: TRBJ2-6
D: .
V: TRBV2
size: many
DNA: TGTGCCAGCTCAGAGGTCTCTGGGGCCAACGTCCTGACTTTC
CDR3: CASSEVSGANVLTF

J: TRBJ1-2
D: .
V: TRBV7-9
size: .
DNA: TGTGCCAGCCGTGCCACGAACTATGGCTACACCTTC
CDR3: CASRATNYGYTF

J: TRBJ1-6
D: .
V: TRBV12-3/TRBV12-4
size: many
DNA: TGTGCCACCTCAGTGTGGTCGGATTCACCCCTCCACTTT
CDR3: CATSVWSDSPLHF

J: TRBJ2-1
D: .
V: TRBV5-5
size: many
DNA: TGTGCCAGCAGCTTGGCCGTGGGCTCCTACAATGAGCAGTTCTTC
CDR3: CASSLAVGSYNEQFF

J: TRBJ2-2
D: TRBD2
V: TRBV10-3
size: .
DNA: TGTGCCACCGCTCCCGTCCTGAGTGAGGCTAGCGGAGAGAACACCGGGGAGCTGTTTTTT
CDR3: CATAPVLSEASGENTGELFF

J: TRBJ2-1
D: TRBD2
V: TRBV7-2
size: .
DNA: TGTGCCAGCAGCCGTGGACTAGCGGGAGTACGGCTGGGCAATGAGCAGTTCTTC
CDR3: CASSRGLAGVRLGNEQFF

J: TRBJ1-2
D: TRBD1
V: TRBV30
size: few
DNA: TGTGCCTGGAACCCGGGACAGGGAGAAAAATTCGGCTACACCTTC
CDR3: CAWNPGQGEKFGYTF

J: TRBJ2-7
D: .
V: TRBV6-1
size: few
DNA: TGTGCCAGCACCACGGGCGGCAGGTCCTACGAGCAGTACTTC
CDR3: CASTTGGRSYEQYF

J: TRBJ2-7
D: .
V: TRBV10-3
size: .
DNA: TGTGCCATCAGTGAGAGGACCTACGAGCAGTACTTC
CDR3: CAISERTYEQYF

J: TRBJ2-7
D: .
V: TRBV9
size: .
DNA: TGTGCCAGCAGCGTAGATGACAGCGGGCCCTACGAGCAGTACTTC
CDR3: CASSVDDSGPYEQYF

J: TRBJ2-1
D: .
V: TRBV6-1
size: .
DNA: TGTGCCAGCAGTCACACCTGGGGGGCCTACAATGAGCAGTTCTTC
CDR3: CASSHTWGAYNEQFF

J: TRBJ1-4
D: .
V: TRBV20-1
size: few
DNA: TGCAGTGCTAGAGATAGGGGACGGACTAATGAAAAACTGTTTTTT
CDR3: CSARDRGRTNEKLFF

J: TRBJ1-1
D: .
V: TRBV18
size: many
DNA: TGTGCCAGCTCACCCTACGACCCGAGGACTGAAGCTTTCTTT
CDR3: CASSPYDPRTEAFF

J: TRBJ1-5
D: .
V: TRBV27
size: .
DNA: TGTGCCAGCAGTAGGGCAGGGTTGCAGCCCCAGCATTTT
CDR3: CASSRAGLQPQHF

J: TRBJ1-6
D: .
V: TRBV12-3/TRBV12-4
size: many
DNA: TGTGCCAGCAGTTTAACAGGATCGAGTTCACCCCTCCACTTT
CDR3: CASSLTGSSSPLHF

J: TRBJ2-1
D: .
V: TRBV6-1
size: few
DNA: TGTGCCAGCAGGGGGTCTCGTATGAGCTCCTACAATGAGCAGTTCTTC
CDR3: CASRGSRMSSYNEQFF

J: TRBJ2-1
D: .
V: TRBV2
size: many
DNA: TGTGCCAGCAGTGAAGTTAGCAACAATGAGCAGTTCTTC
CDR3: CASSEVSNNEQFF

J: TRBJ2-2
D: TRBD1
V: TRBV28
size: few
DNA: TGTGCCAGCAGTTCCCGTCGGACAGGGATCGGGGAGCTGTTTTTT
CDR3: CASSSRRTGIGELFF

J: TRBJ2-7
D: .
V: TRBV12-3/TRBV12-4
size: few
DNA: TGTGCCAGCAGTTTATTTCCCCACTTATACGAGCAGTACTTC
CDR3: CASSLFPHLYEQYF

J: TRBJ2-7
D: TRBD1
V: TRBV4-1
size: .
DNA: TGCGCCAGCAGCCAAGCCCAGACAGGGTACTCCTACGAGCAGTACTTC
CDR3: CASSQAQTGYSYEQYF

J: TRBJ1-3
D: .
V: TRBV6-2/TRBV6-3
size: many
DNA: TGTGCCAGCAGTTACTCGATTTCGTTCAGCCCGGGGCGCGGAAACACCATATATTTT
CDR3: CASSYSISFSPGRGNTIYF

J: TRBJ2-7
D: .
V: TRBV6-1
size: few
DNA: TGTGCCAGCACCGTCAGTCAGGGGATAATCTCCTACGAGCAGTACTTC
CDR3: CASTVSQGIISYEQYF

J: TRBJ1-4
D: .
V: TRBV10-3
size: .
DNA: TGTGCCATCAGCGATCTACCGGGACAAAGCAATGAAAAACTGTTTTTT
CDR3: CAISDLPGQSNEKLFF

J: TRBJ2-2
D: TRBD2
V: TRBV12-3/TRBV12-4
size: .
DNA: TGTGCCAGCAGCCAGGGGACAGGATCCGGGACTAGCGAAAGCACCGGGGAGCTGTTTTTT
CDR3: CASSQGTGSGTSESTGELFF

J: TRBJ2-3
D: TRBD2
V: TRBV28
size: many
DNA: TGTGCCAGCAGTTTCCCTAGCGGGGATGGAACGCAGTATTTT
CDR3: CASSFPSGDGTQYF

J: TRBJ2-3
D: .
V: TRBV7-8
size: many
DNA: TGTGCCAGCAAGGTCAGGGGCACAGATACGCAGTATTTT
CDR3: CASKVRGTDTQYF

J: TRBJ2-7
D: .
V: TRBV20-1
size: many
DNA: TGCAGTGCCTCGAGCGCATCGGGCTACGAGCAGTACTTC
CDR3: CSASSASGYEQYF

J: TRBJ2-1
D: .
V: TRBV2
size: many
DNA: TGTGCCAGCAGTGGGTACTTCGTATACAATGAGCAGTTCTTC
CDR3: CASSGYFVYNEQFF

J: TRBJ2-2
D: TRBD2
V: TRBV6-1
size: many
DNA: TGTGCCAGCATCGAGCTCGGGACTAGCATAACCGGGGAGCTGTTTTTT
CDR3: CASIELGTSITGELFF

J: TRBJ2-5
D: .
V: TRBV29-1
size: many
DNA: TGCAGCGTCAACAGGGGGGGGCAAGAGACCCAGTACTTC
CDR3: CSVNRGGQETQYF

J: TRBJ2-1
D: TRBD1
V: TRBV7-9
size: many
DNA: TGTGCCAGCAGCACAATGAGACAGGGGTCCTACAATGAGCAGTTCTTC
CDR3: CASSTMRQGSYNEQFF

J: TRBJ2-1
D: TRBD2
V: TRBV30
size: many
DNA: TGTGCCTTTTCAGCGGGAGGGCGAAATGAGCAGTTCTTC
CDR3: CAFSAGGRNEQFF